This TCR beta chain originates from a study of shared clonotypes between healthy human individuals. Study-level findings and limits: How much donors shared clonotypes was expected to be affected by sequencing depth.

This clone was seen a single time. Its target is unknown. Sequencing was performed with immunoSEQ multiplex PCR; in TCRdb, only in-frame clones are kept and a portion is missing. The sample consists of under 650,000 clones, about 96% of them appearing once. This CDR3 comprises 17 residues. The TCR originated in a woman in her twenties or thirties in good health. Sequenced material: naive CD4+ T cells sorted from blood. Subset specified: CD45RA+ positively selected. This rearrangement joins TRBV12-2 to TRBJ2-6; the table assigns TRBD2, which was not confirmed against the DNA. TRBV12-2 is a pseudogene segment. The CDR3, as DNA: TGTGCAAGTCGCTCCCCTCTCCACACAAAGTCGGGCAACGTCCTGACTTTC. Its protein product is CASRSPLHTKSGNVLTF.